The clone carrying this T cell receptor (beta chain) came up a few times. What it binds is unknown. The sample comes from a study of blood T cells in healthy people across ages. Study-level findings and limits: Diversity was estimated from one million T cells, and these estimates were considered underestimates.

CDR1 and CDR2 (germline): ENHRY, SYGVKD. The CDR3 totals 14 residues. The V gene end was trimmed by 2 bases and the J gene end by 8 bases; junction bases not matched to a gene: 5. It was with a sample-barcoded 5' primer and a J-beta primer mix that a second PCR of about 6 to 12 cycles was run. From the 5' RACE reads, TCRdb called clonotypes with MiXCR, one entry per CDR3 protein. The sample contains about 1.5 million distinct CDR3 sequences, approximately 39% of which appear only once. The rearrangement links TRBV10-3 to TRBJ2-1; 8 bases are shared with TRBD1. The sequence derives from a woman aged 18-29 years in good health. The sequencing input was blood. As DNA, the CDR3 is TGTGCCATCAGTGAGCCGGACAGGGATGATGAGCAGTTCTTC. Its translation: CAISEPDRDDEQFF.